This T cell receptor (beta chain) was documented in a study of control samples from healthy donors and cancer patients. Per the germline V gene, CDR1 is SGHDT and CDR2 is YYEEEE. The CDR3 contains 15 residues. With V trimmed by 2 bases and J by 6 bases, 9 bases remained unmatched. The table came from immunoSEQ multiplex PCR; TCRdb's copy has only in-frame clones and leaves some out. The sample yields some 45,000 clones, approximately 87% seen once. The chain employs TRBV5-6 and TRBJ2-3, with 7 bases identical to TRBD2. The specimen sequenced was blood. The receptor was derived from a man aged 55 to 69 in good health. The CDR3 here is CASSFLAVLEDTQYF. The CDR3 bases are TGTGCCAGCAGCTTCCTAGCGGTGCTGGAGGATACGCAGTATTTT.